These 24 T cell receptor beta chains originate from one sample sequenced in a study of blood T cells in healthy people across ages. With a J-beta primer mix and a sample-barcoded 5' primer, a second PCR ran about 6 to 11 cycles. TCRdb used MiXCR to reprocess the 5' RACE reads, holding one entry per CDR3 protein. Here the sample spans 550,000 to 750,000 distinct CDR3 sequences, around 21% being singletons. Sequenced: blood. The source of these receptors is a man in his sixties or seventies in good health.

The chain couples TRBV5-1 to TRBJ1-2; 9 positions match TRBD1. With V trimmed by 5 bases and J by 3 bases, 11 bases remained unmatched. CDR1 and CDR2 from the germline V gene are SGHRS and YFSETQ. This CDR3 spans 16 amino acids. CDR3 region: CASSRTGARSDYGYTF. The CDR3 bases are TGCGCCAGCAGTCGGACAGGGGCGAGGAGTGACTATGGCTACACCTTC. The complete variable domain, with remaining parts taken from reference TRBV5-1 and TRBJ1-2, reads KAGVTQTPRYLIKTRGQQVTLSCSPISGHRSVSWYQQTPGQGLQFLFEYFSETQRNKGNFPGRFSGRQFSNSRSEMNVSTLELGDSALYLCASSRTGARSDYGYTFGSGTRLTVV.

This clonotype was detected only a few times. The chain combines TRBV11-3 with TRBJ2-6; 7 nucleotides line up with TRBD1. Looked up from germline, CDR1 is SGHNT and CDR2 is YENEEA. The ends lost 1 base at V and 0 bases at J; junction bases unmatched: 3. The length of the CDR3 is 17 residues. The CDR3 DNA sequence: TGTGCCAGCAGCTTAGGGACAGGACTCTCTGGGGCCAACGTCCTGACTTTC. This translates into CASSLGTGLSGANVLTF.

The CDR3, as DNA: TGCGCCAGCAGCAGAGACGATAGAGATACGCAGTATTTT. Its translation is CASSRDDRDTQYF. The chain combines TRBV5-1 with TRBJ2-3; D remains ambiguous. Trimming took off 4 bases at V and 5 bases at J, with 11 bases between the two ends. The CDR3 runs to 13 residues. Germline CDR1 reads SGHRS; CDR2 reads YFSETQ.

Notes on this clonotype: The junction departs from germline at one end; a sequencing error may be responsible. The chain has TRBV24-1 and TRBJ2-3; tentative D call: TRBD2 (5 bases). The V gene's germline CDR1 is KGHDR and CDR2 SFDVKD. This CDR3 spans 14 amino acids. This chain's CDR3 is CATSDWEKEETQYF. In DNA form, the CDR3 reads TGTGCCACCAGTGATTGGGAAAAGGAGGAGACCCAGTACTTT.

J is TRBJ2-1 and V is TRBV18; D might be TRBD1 (5 bases). The DNA end is more similar to TRBJ2-5, so the J call may be wrong. The CDR3 consists of 14 residues. The germline CDR1 and CDR2 sequences are KGHSH and LQKENI. Here the CDR3 reads CASSPLREGETQYF. CDR3 DNA: TGTGCCAGCTCACCTCTCAGGGAAGGGGAGACCCAGTACTTC.

This clonotype was observed a few times. The gene calls are TRBV19 and TRBJ1-4; D is unclear. The CDR3 loop spans 16 amino acids. V lost 4 bases and J lost 0, with 12 bases in between. Germline V gene data show CDR1 as LNHDA and CDR2 as SQIVND (reference sequence). The CDR3 region has the DNA TGTGCCAGTAGTAGGAAACCTGCTTCAACTAATGAAAAACTGTTTTTT. This codes for CASSRKPASTNEKLFF.

This clonotype occurred a few times. One end of the junction is discordant with germline, which a read error may explain. In DNA form, the CDR3 reads TGTGCCAGCAGCCTGACAGGGCCCCGGCATTTT. Its protein is CASSLTGPRHF. The V and J genes are TRBV28 and TRBJ1-5; 7 positions agree with TRBD1. The length of the CDR3 is 11 residues. Germline V CDR1 and CDR2: MDHEN, SYDVKM.

The chain employs TRBV6-6 and TRBJ2-5; 7 nucleotides match TRBD1. Per the germline V gene, CDR1 is MNHNY and CDR2 is SVGAGI (reference sequence). This CDR3 comprises 13 residues. V was clipped by 6 bases and J by 5 bases; unmatched bases: 6. CDR3 sequence: CASRTQGSETQYF. CDR3 nucleotides: TGTGCCAGCAGGACACAGGGGAGTGAGACCCAGTACTTC.

The chain is built from TRBV27 and TRBJ2-1, with 8 bases identical to TRBD1. The CDR3 loop spans 13 amino acids. With 7 bases clipped from V and 10 bases from J, the junction kept 9 bases outside the gene matches. In germline, CDR1 is MNHEY, CDR2 SMNVEV (reference sequence). CDR3 amino acids: CASNAEQGAEQFF. The DNA of the CDR3 is TGTGCCAGCAATGCCGAGCAGGGGGCCGAGCAGTTCTTC.

This chain joins TRBV5-1 and TRBJ1-1; tentatively, D is TRBD1 (5 bases). CDR1 is SGHRS and CDR2 is YFSETQ in the germline V gene. The CDR3 extends over 13 amino acids. V lost 3 bases and J lost 4, with 10 bases in between. CDR3 sequence (DNA): TGCGCCAGCAGCTCAGACAGCCTCACTGAAGCTTTCTTT. It encodes CASSSDSLTEAFF.

V is TRBV4-1 and J is TRBJ2-3; tentative D call: TRBD2 (7 bases). The germline V and J ends were trimmed by 0 bases and 6 bases, with 16 bases remaining between them. Germline CDR1 MGHRA, CDR2 YSYEKL. CDR3 length equals 16 residues. CDR3 sequence: CASSQDGGGRGDTQYF. CDR3 nucleotides: TGCGCCAGCAGCCAAGACGGGGGCGGGAGAGGGGATACGCAGTATTTT.

This clonotype was seen only a few times. CDR3 sequence reads: CASSPTKRPYEQYF. The DNA of the CDR3 is TGTGCCAGCAGTCCGACTAAACGCCCCTACGAGCAGTACTTC. V and J are TRBV28 and TRBJ2-7; D may be TRBD2 (5 bases). Germline V gives CDR1 MDHEN, CDR2 SYDVKM. This CDR3 is built from 14 residues. V lost 5 bases to trimming and J lost 2 bases, with 13 bases between them.

V gene TRBV20-1 combines with J gene TRBJ2-4; 7 bases align to TRBD1. CDR1 and CDR2 from the germline V gene are DFQATT and SNEGSKA (reference sequence). The CDR3 covers 15 residues. The V and J ends lost 4 bases and 0 bases, in that order; junction bases with no gene match: 6. The chain's CDR3 is CSATGQAIAKNIQYF. The CDR3 nucleotides read TGCAGTGCTACCGGACAGGCTATAGCCAAAAACATTCAGTACTTC.

J is TRBJ2-7 and V is TRBV25-1; 8 bases fit TRBD1. The length of the CDR3 is 12 residues. Trimming removed 4 bases from V and 9 bases from J; junction bases left unmatched: 5. Germline values: CDR1 MGHDK, CDR2 SYGVNS. The CDR3 loop is CASSVTGDGQYF. CDR3 DNA: TGTGCCAGCAGTGTGACAGGGGACGGGCAGTACTTC.

This clonotype was counted between two and nine times. This could be a read error, since a much larger clone is one nucleotide away. Because it lacks the conserved phenylalanine or tryptophan at the end, this CDR3 is likely a read error. The chain recombines TRBV29-1 with TRBJ2-7; maybe TRBD2 (5 bases). V was clipped by 6 bases and J by 4 bases, with 16 bases between them. Germline CDR1 reads SQVTM; CDR2 reads ANQGSEA. This CDR3 is 13 amino acids long. The CDR3 reads CSVSEGIGYEQYL. CDR3 DNA sequence: TGCAGCGTCTCCGAGGGCATCGGATACGAGCAGTACCTC.

This chain joins TRBV18 and TRBJ1-6; D gene ambiguous. CDR3 length: 16 residues. Germline assignment: CDR1 KGHSH and CDR2 LQKENI. The V and J ends lost 0 bases and 0 bases respectively, with 6 bases between them. CDR3 region: CASSPPGSSYNSPLHF. In nucleotides, the CDR3 is TGTGCCAGCTCACCACCCGGGAGCTCCTATAATTCACCCCTCCACTTT.

This clonotype was counted between two and nine times. The chain joins TRBV5-1 to TRBJ2-5; tentatively, D is TRBD1 (7 bases). V was shortened by 4 bases and J by 9 bases, with 19 bases between the two germline ends. CDR1 and CDR2 from the germline V gene are SGHRS and YFSETQ. This CDR3 comprises 14 residues. The CDR3 is CASSRTGSGEAQYF. The CDR3 DNA follows: TGCGCCAGCAGCCGGACAGGTTCAGGGGAGGCCCAGTACTTC.

The J gene is TRBJ2-1, the V gene TRBV7-2, with D hard to call. Germline lookup yields CDR1 SGHTA and CDR2 FQGNSA. The CDR3 consists of 17 residues. Deletions cut 2 bases from V and 3 bases from J, with 17 bases between. The CDR3 loop is CASSLSFRSARYNEQFF. The CDR3 DNA is TGTGCCAGCAGCTTAAGCTTCAGGTCGGCTCGCTACAATGAGCAGTTCTTC.

This clonotype was counted only a few times. This sequence joins TRBV5-1 and TRBJ2-1; 11 nucleotides line up with TRBD1. The ends lost 3 bases at V and 9 bases at J; junction bases unmatched: 8. The CDR3 sequence is 15 residues long. CDR1 and CDR2 (germline): SGHRS, YFSETQ. The CDR3 loop reads CASSSVPGQGGEQFF. As DNA, the CDR3 is TGCGCCAGCAGCTCCGTCCCGGGACAGGGGGGTGAGCAGTTCTTC. The complete variable domain, with remaining parts taken from reference TRBV5-1 and TRBJ2-1, reads KAGVTQTPRYLIKTRGQQVTLSCSPISGHRSVSWYQQTPGQGLQFLFEYFSETQRNKGNFPGRFSGRQFSNSRSEMNVSTLELGDSALYLCASSSVPGQGGEQFFGPGTRLTVL.

In this sample, this clonotype turned up a few times. The chain links TRBV20-1 to TRBJ2-1; D is uncertain. The V gene lost 5 bases and the J gene lost 0 bases, with 14 bases spanning the gap. The CDR3 length is 15 residues. Germline values: CDR1 DFQATT, CDR2 SNEGSKA (reference sequence). The CDR3 region is CSAVRGASSYNEQFF. The CDR3 region has the DNA TGCAGTGCTGTCCGAGGAGCGAGCTCCTACAATGAGCAGTTCTTC.

The rearrangement links TRBV12-5 to TRBJ2-7, with a possible D match to TRBD1 (6 bases). The CDR3 has 15 residues. Germline values: CDR1 LGHNT, CDR2 FRNRAP. V was cut by 4 bases and J by 3 bases, with 16 bases left in between. CDR3 in amino acids: CASGYGQPGVYEQYF. The CDR3 DNA follows: TGTGCTAGTGGTTACGGACAGCCTGGGGTCTACGAGCAGTACTTC.

The V call is TRBV7-9, the J call TRBJ2-2; D gene uncertain. V was cut by 5 bases and J by 1 base, with 8 bases left in between. CDR3 length equals 14 residues. The germline V gene encodes CDR1 SEHNR and CDR2 FQNEAQ (reference sequence). This CDR3 is CASSPELNTGELFF. The CDR3 DNA is TGTGCCAGCAGCCCCGAGCTGAACACCGGGGAGCTGTTTTTT.

At least ten counts were recorded for this clonotype. The chain couples TRBV20-1 to TRBJ2-1; D possibly corresponds to TRBD2 (6 bases). This CDR3 is 13 amino acids long. V gave up 3 bases and J gave up 0 bases, with 6 bases separating them. CDR1 and CDR2 (germline): DFQATT, SNEGSKA (reference sequence). This chain's CDR3 is CSASGSSYNEQFF. The CDR3, as DNA: TGCAGTGCTAGCGGGAGCTCCTACAATGAGCAGTTCTTC.

This CDR3 is CSVGRGHTGELFF. The CDR3 coding sequence is TGCAGCGTTGGGCGGGGACACACCGGGGAGCTGTTTTTT. This chain uses TRBV29-1 with TRBJ2-2; D is perhaps TRBD2 (6 bases). CDR1 and CDR2 (germline): SQVTM, ANQGSEA. The CDR3 is 13 residues long. The V end was cut by 4 bases, the J end by 3 bases, with 9 bases between.